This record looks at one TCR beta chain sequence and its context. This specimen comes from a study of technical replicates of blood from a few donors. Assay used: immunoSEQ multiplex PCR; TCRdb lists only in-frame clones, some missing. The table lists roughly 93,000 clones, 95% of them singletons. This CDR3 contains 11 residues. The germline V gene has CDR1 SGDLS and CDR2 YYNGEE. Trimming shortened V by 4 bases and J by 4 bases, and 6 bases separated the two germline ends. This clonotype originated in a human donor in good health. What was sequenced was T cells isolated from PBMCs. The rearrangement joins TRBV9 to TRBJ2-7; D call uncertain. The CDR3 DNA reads TGTGCCAGCAGCAGTGAGTACGAGCAGTACTTC. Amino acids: CASSSEYEQYF.